This T cell receptor beta chain is drawn from a study of control samples from healthy donors and cancer patients. The ends were cut back, 10 bases at V and 0 bases at J, with 9 bases in the middle. Germline assignment: CDR1 SGHTA and CDR2 FQGTGA. This CDR3 region has 12 residues. Produced via immunoSEQ multiplex PCR; TCRdb's table is partial and in-frame only. The repertoire includes over 200,000 clones, more than 65% of them detected once, and about an eighth sits in the top ten. J is TRBJ1-1 and V is TRBV7-3; TRBD1 might be the D (5 bases). Sequencing was carried out using PBMCs. The receptor's source is a woman aged 55-69 years with lung cancer. Written as DNA, the CDR3 is TGTGCCATGGGACGGATGAACACTGAAGCTTTCTTT. It codes for CAMGRMNTEAFF.